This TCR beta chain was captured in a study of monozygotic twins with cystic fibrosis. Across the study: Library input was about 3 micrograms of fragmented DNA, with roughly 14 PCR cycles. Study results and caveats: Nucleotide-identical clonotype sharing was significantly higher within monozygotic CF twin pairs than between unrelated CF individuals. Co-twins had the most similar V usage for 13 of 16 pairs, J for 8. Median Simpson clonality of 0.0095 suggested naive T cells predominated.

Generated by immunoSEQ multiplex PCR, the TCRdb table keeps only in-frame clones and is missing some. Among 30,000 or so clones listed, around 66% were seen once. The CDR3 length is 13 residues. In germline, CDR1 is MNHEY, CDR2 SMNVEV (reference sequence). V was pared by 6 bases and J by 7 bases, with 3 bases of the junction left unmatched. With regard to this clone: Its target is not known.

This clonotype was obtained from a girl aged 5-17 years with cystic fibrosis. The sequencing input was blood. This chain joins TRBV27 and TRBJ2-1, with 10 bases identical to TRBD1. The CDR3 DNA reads TGTGCCAGCAGCGGACAGGGGGGGAATGAGCAGTTCTTC. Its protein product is CASSGQGGNEQFF.